The TCR beta chain described here comes from a study of shared clonotypes between healthy human individuals. Overall study: The donors, two women and a few men, were aged 18 to 49. CD4 naive and CD4 memory each took three plates per donor, while CD8 naive took two and CD8 memory one. General study results and limits: A handful of donors shared around 5.1% of their naive CD4 clonotypes.

Per the study methods: Junction-only sequences without quality scores came from ImmunoSEQ, so filtering differed. The method was immunoSEQ multiplex PCR; TCRdb's version includes in-frame clones alone and lacks a portion of them. The V and J calls and the clone size are those of that table, but D and trimming were determined from the DNA. The data show roughly 2,000,000 clones, 85% to 95% seen once. To note about this clone: Antigen: not known.

Naive CD8 populations comprised CD45RO-negative cells positively selected for CCR7, excluding terminally differentiated effector memory CD45RA+ cells. The CDR3 contains 18 residues. Looked up from germline, CDR1 is PRHDT and CDR2 is FYEKMQ (reference sequence). Trimming removed 0 bases from V and 4 bases from J; junction bases left unmatched: 10. This receptor was taken from a man younger than 35 in good health. The chain links TRBV13 to TRBJ2-3; 10 nucleotides match TRBD2. Sequencing used naive CD8+ T cells sorted from blood. CDR3 nucleotides: TGTGCCAGCAGCTTAGGCAGCGGGGGGGCCGTTAGAGCAGATACGCAGTATTTT. Translated, it gives CASSLGSGGAVRADTQYF.